One T cell receptor (beta chain) is described in this entry. The same CDR3 also results from other DNA sequences found in this sample. The data were produced by immunoSEQ multiplex PCR, yet TCRdb's version contains in-frame clones alone and is incomplete. Of tens of thousands of clones listed, 90% were seen once; the top ten hold approximately 0.7%. V was trimmed by 3 bases and J by 0 bases, leaving 3 bases between them. Per germline, CDR1 KGHSH and CDR2 LQKENI. The CDR3 covers 12 residues. The data were obtained in a study of T cell changes during pregnancy in multiple sclerosis. Specimen: CD4+ T cells from peripheral blood mononuclear cells, collected before pregnancy. This chain uses TRBV18 with TRBJ2-7, with no clear D. The TCR was taken from a female donor with multiple sclerosis, enrolled in a pregnancy study. CDR3 coding DNA: TGTGCCAGCTCACCTAGCTCCTACGAGCAGTACTTC. Its protein product is CASSPSSYEQYF.